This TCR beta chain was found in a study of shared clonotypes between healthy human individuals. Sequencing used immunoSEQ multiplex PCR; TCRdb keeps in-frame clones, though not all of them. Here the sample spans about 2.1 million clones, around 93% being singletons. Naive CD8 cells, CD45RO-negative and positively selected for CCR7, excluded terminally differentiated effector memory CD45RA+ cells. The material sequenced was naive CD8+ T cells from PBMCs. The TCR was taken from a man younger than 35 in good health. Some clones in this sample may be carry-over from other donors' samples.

The CDR3 is CASSVSPGTENEQYF. CDR3 bases: TGCGCCAGCAGCGTCAGCCCGGGGACAGAAAACGAGCAGTACTTC. This rearrangement joins TRBV4-3 to TRBJ2-5; 7 nucleotides line up with TRBD1. Near its end, the DNA agrees better with TRBJ2-7, so the J call may be wrong. Germline V gene sequence: CDR1 LGHNA, CDR2 YSLEER. The CDR3 is 15 residues long.